This entry features one T cell receptor beta chain sequence. The antigen is not known. The V gene lost 1 base and the J gene lost 3 bases, with 12 bases spanning the gap. Germline values: CDR1 SGHAT, CDR2 FQDESV (reference sequence). The CDR3 length is 15 residues. The data were taken from a study of T-cell memory formation after mild COVID-19. Overall study context: For the most part, TCR clusters were specific to one donor.

Findings and limits, study-wide: Pre-infection memory already had some responding clones, implying cross-reactive memory joined.

A single record per CDR3 protein comes from TCRdb applying MiXCR to the 5' RACE reads. Among 300,000 to 400,000 distinct CDR3 sequences listed, around 27% were seen once. The clonotype was recovered from an adult woman who had mild COVID-19 (a few samples of this study predate the infection). Cell type and time point are not known. The sample taken for sequencing was PBMCs or a T cell subset sorted from them (not recorded which). V and J are TRBV11-1 and TRBJ1-1; D might be TRBD1 (6 bases). CDR3 sequence: CASSLGWGPDTEAFF. The CDR3 DNA follows: TGTGCCAGCAGCTTAGGTTGGGGGCCTGACACTGAAGCTTTCTTT.